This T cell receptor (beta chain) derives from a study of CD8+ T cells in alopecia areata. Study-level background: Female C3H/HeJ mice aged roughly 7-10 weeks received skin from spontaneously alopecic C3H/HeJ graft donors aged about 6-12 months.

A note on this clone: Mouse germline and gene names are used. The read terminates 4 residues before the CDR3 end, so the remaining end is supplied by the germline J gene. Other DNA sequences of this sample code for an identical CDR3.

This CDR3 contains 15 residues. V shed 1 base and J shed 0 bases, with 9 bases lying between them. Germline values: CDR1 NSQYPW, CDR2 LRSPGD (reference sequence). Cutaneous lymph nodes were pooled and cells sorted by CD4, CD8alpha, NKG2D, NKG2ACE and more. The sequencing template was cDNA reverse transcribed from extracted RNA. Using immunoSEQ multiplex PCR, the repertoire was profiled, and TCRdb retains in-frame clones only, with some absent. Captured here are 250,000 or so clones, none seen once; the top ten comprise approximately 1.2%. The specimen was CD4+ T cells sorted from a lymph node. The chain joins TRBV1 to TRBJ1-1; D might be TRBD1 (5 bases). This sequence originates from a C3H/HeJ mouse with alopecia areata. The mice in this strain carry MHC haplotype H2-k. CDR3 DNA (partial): TGCACCTGCAGTGCAGGGACAATTGCAAACACA. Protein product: CTCSAGTIANT. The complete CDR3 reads CTCSAGTIANTEVFF.